This entry concerns a single TCR beta chain. Its antigen is still unknown. Unique molecular identifiers were present in the TCR beta cDNA libraries. Once about 0.9 to 11 million T cells were used, hundreds of thousands of cDNA molecules resulted. MiXCR, run by TCRdb on the PCR reads, gives a single entry per CDR3 protein. The sample has almost 700,000 distinct CDR3 sequences, around 60% seen once. This sample is part of a study of post-analysis software for immune sequencing data. Study in general: Progressive-relapsing, secondary progressive and relapsing-remitting multiple sclerosis were among the disease courses included. Findings and caveats of the study: Patients with multiple sclerosis recorded significantly lower normalized Chao1 diversity than controls, the study found. Included in a set of roughly five TRBV segments more frequent in patients than controls were TRBV5-6, TRBV5-1 and TRBV20-1.

The CDR3 extends over 15 amino acids. The V end was cut by 2 bases, the J end by 1 base, with 12 bases between. The receptor's source is a girl between 2 and 10 years old with multiple sclerosis. Sequences were obtained from blood. V usage is TRBV12-3 or TRBV12-4 and J usage is TRBJ2-7, with D uncertain. CDR3 sequence: CASSLTGPTSYEQYF. The CDR3 region has the DNA TGTGCCAGCAGTTTAACCGGGCCGACTTCCTACGAGCAGTACTTC.